One sample yielded the 26 T cell receptor beta chains listed below, sequenced in a study of blood T cell repertoires in COVID-19. The protocol was immunoSEQ multiplex PCR, while the TCRdb copy is restricted to in-frame clones and leaves out a portion. The data contain roughly 240,000 clones, 65% to 90% of them singletons. Sequencing was performed on peripheral blood. These TCRs come from a woman aged 70-85 years with acute or convalescent COVID-19.

V gene TRBV7-2 combines with J gene TRBJ2-7; 9 bases align to TRBD1. The CDR3 has 14 amino acids. Germline lookup yields CDR1 SGHTA and CDR2 FQGNSA. Trimming at V came to 5 bases and at J to 5 bases, leaving 7 bases not matched to a gene. As DNA, the CDR3 is TGTGCCAGCAGCGCGTCACAGGGGGCCCACGAGCAGTACTTC. Amino acid sequence: CASSASQGAHEQYF. Full variable domain (outside the CDR3, taken from reference TRBV7-2 and TRBJ2-7): GAGVSQSPSNKVTEKGKDVELRCDPISGHTALYWYRQSLGQGLEFLIYFQGNSAPDKSGLPSDRFSAERTGGSVSTLTIQRTQQEDSAVYLCASSASQGAHEQYFGPGTRLTVT.

J is TRBJ1-1 and V is TRBV3-1 (or the pseudogene TRBV3-2), with a possible D match to TRBD1 (5 bases). Trimming removed 4 bases at V and 5 bases at J, with 14 bases between. CDR1 is LGHDT and CDR2 is YNNKEL in the germline V gene (reference sequence). The CDR3 has 14 amino acids. Here the CDR3 reads CASSLGGDRTEAFF. The CDR3 DNA sequence: TGTGCCAGCAGCCTGGGGGGGGATCGGACTGAAGCTTTCTTT.

J is TRBJ1-1 and V is TRBV6-4; D perhaps matches TRBD1 (5 bases). From germline, CDR1 is MRHNA and CDR2 SNTAGT. V gave up 5 bases and J gave up 1 base, with 8 bases separating them. The CDR3 length is 13 residues. CDR3 region: CASSLTENTEAFF. The CDR3 DNA follows: TGTGCCAGCAGTTTGACAGAGAACACTGAAGCTTTCTTT.

In this sample, this clone turned up a few times. The chain employs TRBV25-1 and TRBJ1-2; D is ambiguous. The length of the CDR3 is 13 residues. The ends were cut back, 4 bases at V and 1 base at J, with 7 bases in the middle. The germline V gene encodes CDR1 MGHDK and CDR2 SYGVNS. CDR3 bases: TGTGCCAGCAGTGTTGCGGTTAACTATGGCTACACCTTC. Its protein product is CASSVAVNYGYTF.

The chain links TRBV6-5 to TRBJ2-7; TRBD1 matches at 7 bases. This CDR3 is built from 13 residues. V was clipped by 4 bases and J by 6 bases; unmatched bases: 6. CDR1 is MNHEY and CDR2 is SVGAGI in the germline V gene. The CDR3 DNA follows: TGTGCCAGCAGTTCTTACAGGGGAGCCGAGCAGTACTTC. It specifies CASSSYRGAEQYF.

This chain connects TRBV9 to TRBJ2-3; TRBD2 aligns across 10 bases. Trimming removed 1 base from V and 1 base from J; junction bases left unmatched: 6. From germline, CDR1 is SGDLS and CDR2 YYNGEE. This CDR3 has 17 amino acids. The CDR3 coding sequence is TGTGCCAGCAGCGTAAGCGGGGGGGCGTTGGGCACAGATACGCAGTATTTT. Residues: CASSVSGGALGTDTQYF.

This rearrangement joins TRBV28 to TRBJ1-6; 8 positions agree with TRBD1. V was clipped by 5 bases and J by 10 bases; unmatched bases: 10. Germline CDR1 is MDHEN and CDR2 is SYDVKM. The length of the CDR3 is 15 residues. CDR3 protein: CASSPGTGKRSPLHF. The CDR3 nucleotides are TGTGCCAGCAGTCCCGGGACAGGCAAGCGGTCACCCCTCCACTTT.

The chain uses TRBV5-6 and TRBJ1-2; possibly TRBD1 for D (6 bases). The CDR3 extends over 14 amino acids. The V end was cut by 0 bases, the J end by 4 bases, with 10 bases between. The germline V gene encodes CDR1 SGHDT and CDR2 YYEEEE. CDR3 bases: TGTGCCAGCAGCTTGGCAGGGGAACCCTATGGCTACACCTTC. It yields the protein CASSLAGEPYGYTF.

The J gene is TRBJ1-1, the V gene TRBV2; a possible D gene is TRBD1 (6 bases). The CDR3 consists of 15 residues. V gave up 3 bases and J gave up 5 bases, with 16 bases separating them. CDR1 SNHLY and CDR2 FYNNEI come from the germline V gene. CDR3 residues: CASSELGQGWTEAFF. The CDR3 nucleotides read TGTGCCAGCAGTGAGTTGGGTCAGGGGTGGACTGAAGCTTTCTTT.

The chain joins TRBV20-1 to TRBJ2-2; D is possibly TRBD1 (5 bases). This CDR3 comprises 14 residues. Germline V lookup: CDR1 DFQATT, CDR2 SNEGSKA (reference sequence). V lost 3 bases and J 6 bases, leaving 14 bases between the germline ends. This CDR3 is CSASEGAGPGELFF. CDR3 DNA sequence: TGCAGTGCTAGTGAAGGGGCAGGGCCCGGGGAGCTGTTTTTT.

This clone has just a few counts. The sample carries other DNA sequences with the same CDR3. The CDR3 DNA sequence: TGTGCCAGCAGTGAGCGCGGGCACCAAGAGACCCAGTACTTC. Its protein is CASSERGHQETQYF. V gene TRBV25-1 combines with J gene TRBJ2-5; TRBD2 might be the D (5 bases). Germline V CDR1 and CDR2: MGHDK, SYGVNS. The CDR3 runs 14 residues. The V gene lost 3 bases and the J gene lost 0 bases, with 8 bases spanning the gap. The full variable domain, its missing parts supplied by reference TRBV25-1 and TRBJ2-5, is EADIYQTPRYLVIGTGKKITLECSQTMGHDKMYWYQQDPGMELHLIHYSYGVNSTEKGDLSSESTVSRIRTEHFPLTLESARPSHTSQYLCASSERGHQETQYFGPGTRLLVL.

The chain carries TRBV29-1 and TRBJ2-7; 7 bases are shared with TRBD1. The ends lost 1 base at V and 3 bases at J; junction bases unmatched: 3. This CDR3 has 13 residues. The germline V gene has CDR1 SQVTM and CDR2 ANQGSEA. As DNA, the CDR3 is TGCAGCGTTGAAGGTCCAGGGGGCTACGAGCAGTACTTC. This translates into CSVEGPGGYEQYF.

The rearrangement joins TRBV4-1 to TRBJ2-7; 7 nucleotides align to TRBD1. Germline-derived CDR1 and CDR2 are MGHRA and YSYEKL. This CDR3 region has 12 residues. The V gene end was trimmed by 5 bases and the J gene end by 4 bases; junction bases not matched to a gene: 2. For the CDR3, the DNA is TGCGCCAGCAGCAAGGACAGGTACGAGCAGTACTTC. This gives the protein CASSKDRYEQYF.

The gene calls are TRBV19 and TRBJ1-5, with 8 bases that match TRBD1. Trimming cost V 8 bases and J 3 bases; bases outside gene matches: 12. CDR3 length: 16 residues. The germline CDR1 and CDR2 sequences are LNHDA and SQIVND (reference sequence). The CDR3 reads CASGDRGRGFNQPQHF. As DNA, the CDR3 is TGTGCCAGTGGTGACAGGGGAAGAGGGTTCAATCAGCCCCAGCATTTT.

This chain uses TRBV2 with TRBJ2-3; 8 positions match TRBD2. V trimming: 1 base; J trimming: 4 bases; junction bases outside the gene matches: 1. The CDR3 has 14 residues. CDR1 and CDR2 from the germline V gene are SNHLY and FYNNEI. The CDR3 loop is CASSEGTSPDTQYF. CDR3 DNA: TGTGCCAGCAGTGAAGGGACTAGCCCAGATACGCAGTATTTT.

This rearrangement joins TRBV19 to TRBJ1-5; 8 bases match TRBD1. With 6 bases clipped from V and 2 bases from J, the junction kept 6 bases outside the gene matches. The length of the CDR3 is 15 residues. Germline loops: CDR1 LNHDA, CDR2 SQIVND (reference sequence). The CDR3 region is CASRDGQGGNQPQHF. The CDR3 DNA sequence: TGTGCCAGTAGGGACGGACAGGGCGGCAATCAGCCCCAGCATTTT.

The chain combines TRBV10-2 with TRBJ2-2; a weak D match, TRBD1 (5 bases). The CDR3 is 13 residues long. Germline V gives CDR1 WSHSY, CDR2 SAAADI. V lost 6 bases and J lost 4, with 9 bases in between. CDR3 sequence: CASRGAVTGELFF. CDR3 nucleotides: TGCGCCAGCAGAGGGGCGGTCACCGGGGAGCTGTTTTTT.

J is TRBJ2-2 and V is TRBV4-2; D gene uncertain. Per germline, CDR1 LGHNA and CDR2 YNFKEQ. This CDR3 contains 15 residues. Trimming stripped 0 bases from V and 8 bases from J, with 13 bases between. The CDR3 DNA sequence: TGTGCCAGCAGCCAAGATGGTGTGCCGCGAGGGGAGCTGTTTTTT. This codes for CASSQDGVPRGELFF.

The chain couples TRBV27 to TRBJ1-1; 9 positions match TRBD1. The V gene end was trimmed by 5 bases and the J gene end by 5 bases; junction bases not matched to a gene: 6. Germline V CDR1 and CDR2: MNHEY, SMNVEV (reference sequence). This CDR3 is built from 14 residues. CDR3 residues: CASSQQGARTEAFF. The CDR3 nucleotides are TGTGCCAGCAGTCAACAGGGGGCGCGAACTGAAGCTTTCTTT.

This clone was seen more than once but under ten times. The chain joins TRBV20-1 to TRBJ1-6; the match to TRBD1 covers 7 bases. Unmatched junction bases numbered 9, after V lost 3 bases and J lost 7 bases. The CDR3 covers 15 residues. Germline CDR1 DFQATT, CDR2 SNEGSKA (reference sequence). The CDR3 protein is CSASLGRGWNSPLHF. CDR3 DNA sequence: TGCAGTGCTAGTCTGGGCAGGGGGTGGAATTCACCCCTCCACTTT.

The chain has TRBV27 and TRBJ2-7; possible D gene TRBD2, 6 bases. V was cut by 4 bases and J by 1 base, with 14 bases left in between. The germline CDR1 and CDR2 sequences are MNHEY and SMNVEV (reference sequence). This CDR3 contains 15 residues. CDR3: CASSSLAGHSYEQYF. The CDR3 DNA is TGTGCCAGCAGTTCCTTGGCGGGGCATTCCTACGAGCAGTACTTC.

The chain joins TRBV4-1 to TRBJ1-5; D ambiguous. V shed 0 bases and J shed 3 bases, with 12 bases lying between them. This CDR3 is 16 amino acids long. The V gene's germline CDR1 is MGHRA and CDR2 YSYEKL. The CDR3 DNA is TGCGCCAGCAGCCAAGAATTGGGAGGATACAATCAGCCCCAGCATTTT. This codes for CASSQELGGYNQPQHF.

The CDR3 coding sequence is TGTGCCAGTACCCCAGACAGGCTTCCGCTTCGGGCGGGCTACACCTTC. It specifies CASTPDRLPLRAGYTF. The genes are TRBV19 and TRBJ1-2; D is perhaps TRBD1 (6 bases). Germline CDR1 is LNHDA and CDR2 is SQIVND (reference sequence). This CDR3 is built from 16 residues. V lost 7 bases to trimming and J lost 8 bases, with 26 bases between them.

The V gene is TRBV27, the J gene TRBJ2-7; 7 bases fit TRBD1. There are 16 residues in the CDR3. Trimming took 3 bases from V and 2 from J; bases not matched to a gene: 10. Germline CDR1 and CDR2: MNHEY and SMNVEV (reference sequence). The CDR3 here is CASSLTGTARAYEQYF. The CDR3, as DNA: TGTGCCAGCAGTTTGACCGGGACAGCTAGGGCCTACGAGCAGTACTTC.

The rearrangement links TRBV7-9 to TRBJ1-6; D gene uncertain. Germline loops: CDR1 SEHNR, CDR2 FQNEAQ (reference sequence). V was cut by 1 base and J by 9 bases, with 7 bases left in between. This CDR3 comprises 13 residues. DNA for the CDR3: TGTGCCAGCAGCTTAGATGCTACTTCACCCCTCCACTTT. Amino acids: CASSLDATSPLHF.

The chain links TRBV15 to TRBJ2-7, with a weak D call TRBD1 (5 bases). The CDR3 sequence is 13 residues long. V was shortened by 4 bases and J by 2 bases, with 9 bases between the two germline ends. Germline CDR1 LNHNV, CDR2 YYDKDF (reference sequence). The CDR3 DNA reads TGTGCCACCAGCAACAGGTTGACCTACGAGCAGTACTTC. Amino acids: CATSNRLTYEQYF.